This T cell receptor (beta chain) was recorded in a study of T-cell memory formation after mild COVID-19. TCRdb ran MiXCR on the 5' RACE reads and lists one entry per CDR3 protein. This table has 80,000 to 95,000 distinct CDR3 sequences, approximately 23% appearing once. This clonotype occurred many times. Germline and junction disagree at one end, which may indicate a read error. The sample comprised PBMCs or a T cell subset sorted from them (not recorded which). The clonotype originates from a young man who had mild COVID-19 (a few samples of this study predate the infection). Cell type and time point are not known.

The CDR3 region has the DNA TGTGCCAGCAGCGAAGGCGGGGGCTCCTACGAGCAGTACTTC. Amino acids: CASSEGGGSYEQYF. J is TRBJ2-7 and V is TRBV6-1; 7 bases align to TRBD2. Germline V gene sequence: CDR1 MNHNS, CDR2 SASEGT. The CDR3 spans 14 residues.